Presented here are 25 T cell receptor beta chains from one specimen sequenced in a study of vaccination and CD4 T cells after COVID-19. At the Johns Hopkins FTIC core, DNA taken from cultured CD4+ T cells was sequenced by way of the Oncomine TCR Beta short-read assay. MiXCR was run by TCRdb on the PCR reads, yielding one entry per CDR3 protein. Among around 13,000 distinct CDR3 sequences listed, 60% to 80% were seen once. No antigen is known for these receptors. The sample's treatment: roughly 10-day PBMC culture with coronavirus spike peptide pools or control peptides (ViraFEST assay). The specimen sequenced was CD4+ T cells from blood, cultured in vitro. Source of these receptors: a human donor who had recovered from COVID-19.

CDR3 sequence reads: CASSYLAGTMNTGELFF. CDR3 nucleotides: TGTGCCAGCAGCTACCTCGCCGGGACTATGAACACCGGGGAGCTGTTTTTT. This chain connects TRBV7-8 to TRBJ2-2; 7 bases map to TRBD2. This CDR3 has 17 residues. V shed 4 bases, J shed 1 base, and the junction held 9 bases outside the gene matches. Germline lookup yields CDR1 SGHVS and CDR2 FQNEAQ.

Only one count was recorded for this clonotype. This rearrangement joins TRBV25-1 to TRBJ1-1, with D uncertain. The V gene's germline CDR1 is MGHDK and CDR2 SYGVNS. Trimming cost V 6 bases and J 5 bases, with 10 bases left between them. The CDR3 contains 12 residues. The CDR3 loop reads CASRAVGTEAFF. The DNA of the CDR3 is TGTGCCAGCAGAGCGGTTGGGACTGAAGCTTTCTTT.

The table lists this clonotype with a count of one. The chain carries TRBV20-1 and TRBJ2-3; D is unresolved. The CDR3 has 11 residues. Germline lookup yields CDR1 DFQATT and CDR2 SNEGSKA (reference sequence). Trimming took off 3 bases at V and 1 base at J, with 2 bases between the two ends. CDR3 amino acids: CSARGTDTQYF. As DNA, the CDR3 is TGCAGTGCTAGGGGCACAGATACGCAGTATTTT.

The chain employs TRBV19 and TRBJ1-1; the D gene is possibly TRBD1 (5 bases). Germline CDR1 and CDR2: LNHDA and SQIVND (reference sequence). The CDR3 covers 15 residues. Trimming left V 0 bases short and J 3 bases short, with 11 bases between. DNA for the CDR3: TGTGCCAGTAGTATAGATATCAGCAGGGACACTGAAGCTTTCTTT. This gives the protein CASSIDISRDTEAFF.

The chain employs TRBV10-3 and TRBJ2-7; D possibly corresponds to TRBD2 (5 bases). Between the trimmed V and J ends, which lost 8 bases and 3 bases, there was a span of 11 bases. This CDR3 is built from 12 residues. Germline lookup yields CDR1 ENHRY and CDR2 SYGVKD. CDR3 in amino acids: CAISASNYEQYF. Here the CDR3 DNA reads TGTGCCATCTCGGCTAGCAACTACGAGCAGTACTTC.

The chain links TRBV7-2 to TRBJ1-2; D not resolved. V lost 2 bases to trimming and J lost 4 bases, with 14 bases between them. This CDR3 region has 15 residues. The germline V gene encodes CDR1 SGHTA and CDR2 FQGNSA. The CDR3 loop is CASSLRYRSSYGYTF. CDR3 sequence (DNA): TGTGCCAGCAGCTTACGGTATCGGTCTTCCTATGGCTACACCTTC.

The V gene is TRBV6-5, the J gene TRBJ1-5, with D perhaps TRBD1 (5 bases). The CDR3 extends over 14 amino acids. V shed 0 bases and J shed 6 bases, with 9 bases lying between them. The germline V gene encodes CDR1 MNHEY and CDR2 SVGAGI. CDR3 sequence reads: CASSYSGGVQPQHF. In nucleotides, the CDR3 is TGTGCCAGCAGTTACTCCGGGGGGGTTCAGCCCCAGCATTTT.

The chain employs TRBV20-1 and TRBJ1-6, with D possibly being TRBD1 (5 bases). CDR3 length: 15 amino acids. The germline V and J ends were trimmed by 7 bases and 7 bases, with 20 bases remaining between them. Per the germline V gene, CDR1 is DFQATT and CDR2 is SNEGSKA (reference sequence). CDR3 protein: CSVPTGRADNSPLHF. DNA of the CDR3: TGCAGTGTTCCCACGGGCAGGGCGGACAATTCACCCCTCCACTTT.

The J gene is TRBJ2-1, the V gene TRBV18; D is unresolved. The CDR3 covers 15 residues. The V gene's germline CDR1 is KGHSH and CDR2 LQKENI. The V and J ends lost 1 base and 0 bases respectively, with 7 bases between them. The CDR3 nucleotides read TGTGCCAGCTCACCACTGTCGAGCTCCTACAATGAGCAGTTCTTC. Its protein is CASSPLSSSYNEQFF.

The rearrangement joins TRBV6-2 or TRBV6-3 to TRBJ1-5; D is undetermined. Trimming took 7 bases from V and 3 from J, leaving 19 bases between them. The CDR3 runs to 16 residues. Germline V CDR1 and CDR2: MNHEY, SVGEGT. The CDR3 reads CASTSSGRGFNQPQHF. The CDR3, as DNA: TGTGCCAGCACCTCCTCTGGTCGGGGATTCAATCAGCCCCAGCATTTT.

The J gene is TRBJ2-3, the V gene TRBV20-1; 9 bases are shared with TRBD2. V dropped 0 bases and J dropped 1; count of bases not matched to a gene: 8. CDR1 DFQATT and CDR2 SNEGSKA come from the germline V gene (reference sequence). The CDR3 runs to 17 residues. The CDR3 spells CSARDWGAGGGTDTQYF. CDR3 nucleotides: TGCAGTGCTAGAGACTGGGGAGCGGGAGGCGGCACAGATACGCAGTATTTT.

The chain links TRBV7-2 to TRBJ1-1; no reliable D call. Germline assignment: CDR1 SGHTA and CDR2 FQGNSA. The CDR3 has 14 residues. V shed 1 base and J shed 3 bases, with 9 bases lying between them. The CDR3 region is CASSLGFGDTEAFF. The CDR3 DNA reads TGTGCCAGCAGCTTAGGTTTTGGAGACACTGAAGCTTTCTTT.

V and J are TRBV28 and TRBJ2-4; D might be TRBD1 (6 bases). CDR1 is MDHEN, CDR2 SYDVKM, per germline. V was trimmed by 7 bases and J by 6 bases, leaving 13 bases between them. This CDR3 comprises 13 residues. In nucleotides, the CDR3 is TGTGCCAGCACCACACAGGGTAGAAACATTCAGTACTTC. Protein: CASTTQGRNIQYF.

J is TRBJ2-7 and V is TRBV6-1; D might be TRBD1 or TRBD2, each matching 5 bases. Germline V gene lookup returns CDR1 MNHNS and CDR2 SASEGT. The CDR3 consists of 14 residues. Deletions cut 7 bases from V and 1 base from J, with 14 bases between. CDR3 in amino acids: CASMSGRESYEQYF. Written as DNA, the CDR3 is TGTGCCAGCATGTCGGGACGGGAATCCTACGAGCAGTACTTC.

V gene TRBV6-1 combines with J gene TRBJ2-7, with 7 bases matching TRBD2. The CDR3 has 12 residues. Germline CDR1 reads MNHNS; CDR2 reads SASEGT. The J segment lost 4 bases and the V segment lost 8 bases, leaving 5 bases of the junction unmatched. The CDR3 DNA reads as TGTGCCAGCGGGGCTAGCGGATACGAGCAGTACTTC. It specifies CASGASGYEQYF.

This clonotype has more than one count but fewer than ten. This sequence joins TRBV7-2 and TRBJ2-2; TRBD2 is a possible D gene (6 bases). The germline V and J ends were trimmed by 3 bases and 2 bases, with 16 bases remaining between them. CDR3 length: 17 amino acids. Germline CDR1 SGHTA, CDR2 FQGNSA. CDR3 nucleotides: TGTGCCAGCAGCTTGAAGGCCGGGACTGGCAACACCGGGGAGCTGTTTTTT. It yields the protein CASSLKAGTGNTGELFF.

The V call is TRBV15, the J call TRBJ2-5, with 10 bases aligning to TRBD2. With 5 bases clipped from V and 6 bases from J, the junction kept 9 bases outside the gene matches. Germline loops: CDR1 LNHNV, CDR2 YYDKDF (reference sequence). CDR3 length: 15 amino acids. The CDR3 nucleotides read TGTGCCACCAGCGGACCTACTAGCGGGAAGAAGACCCAGTACTTC. Protein: CATSGPTSGKKTQYF.

V is TRBV7-2 and J is TRBJ1-5, with TRBD1 matching 9 bases. CDR1 and CDR2 from the germline V gene are SGHTA and FQGNSA. The CDR3 is made up of 14 amino acids. After removal of 2 bases from V and 7 bases from J, the junction contained 3 bases not matched to a gene. In DNA form, the CDR3 reads TGTGCCAGCAGCTTATTGACAGGGGGGCAGCCCCAGCATTTT. Protein sequence: CASSLLTGGQPQHF. Full variable domain (missing parts from reference TRBV7-2 and TRBJ1-5): GAGVSQSPSNKVTEKGKDVELRCDPISGHTALYWYRQSLGQGLEFLIYFQGNSAPDKSGLPSDRFSAERTGGSVSTLTIQRTQQEDSAVYLCASSLLTGGQPQHFGDGTRLSIL.

The V and J genes are TRBV20-1 and TRBJ2-1; D not certain. The CDR3 covers 14 residues. Germline lookup yields CDR1 DFQATT and CDR2 SNEGSKA (reference sequence). The V and J ends lost 5 bases and 4 bases respectively, with 15 bases between them. The CDR3 DNA reads as TGCAGTGCTTTACCCGGAGCGTCGTACAATGAGCAGTTCTTC. It codes for CSALPGASYNEQFF.

V usage is TRBV5-4 and J usage is TRBJ1-2; no clear D. The CDR3 has 13 residues. Between the trimmed V and J ends, which lost 4 bases and 10 bases, there was a span of 17 bases. Looked up from germline, CDR1 is SGHNT and CDR2 is YYREEE (reference sequence). The CDR3 region is CASSTGTEFYYTF. The DNA for the CDR3 is TGTGCCAGCAGCACTGGCACAGAGTTTTACTACACCTTC. The full variable domain, its missing parts supplied by reference TRBV5-4 and TRBJ1-2, is ETGVTQSPTHLIKTRGQQVTLRCSSQSGHNTVSWYQQALGQGPQFIFQYYREEENGRGNFPPRFSGLQFPNYSSELNVNALELDDSALYLCASSTGTEFYYTFGSGTRLTVV.

V and J are TRBV20-1 and TRBJ1-6; D unclear. CDR1 and CDR2 (germline): DFQATT, SNEGSKA (reference sequence). The CDR3 runs 13 residues. The V and J ends lost 1 base and 5 bases respectively, with 6 bases between them. The chain's CDR3 is CSARARNNSPLHF. CDR3 bases: TGCAGTGCTAGAGCTCGTAATAATTCACCCCTCCACTTT.

The chain uses TRBV19 and TRBJ1-3; D gene unclear. The CDR3 sequence is 12 residues long. Trimming pared 5 bases from V and 0 bases from J, leaving 2 bases between. The germline gives CDR1 LNHDA, CDR2 SQIVND (reference sequence). The DNA of the CDR3 is TGTGCCAGTAGTGGCTCTGGAAACACCATATATTTT. Protein product: CASSGSGNTIYF. Full variable domain (rest looked up from reference TRBV19 and TRBJ1-3): DGGITQSPKYLFRKEGQNVTLSCEQNLNHDAMYWYRQDPGQGLRLIYYSQIVNDFQKGDIAEGYSVSREKKESFPLTVTSAQKNPTAFYLCASSGSGNTIYFGEGSWLTVV.

With regard to this clonotype: The junction differs from germline at one of its ends, possibly a read error. The chain is built from TRBV7-7 and TRBJ2-3; 8 nucleotides match TRBD2. CDR1 SSHAT and CDR2 FNYEAQ come from the germline V gene (reference sequence). The CDR3 has 14 amino acids. The CDR3 coding sequence is TGTGCTAGCAGCCCTAGCGGGAGCACAGATACGCAGTATTTT. Translating gives CASSPSGSTDTQYF.

In this sample, this clonotype turned up a few times. V gene TRBV6-1 combines with J gene TRBJ2-4; tentative D call: TRBD1 (7 bases). Per germline, CDR1 MNHNS and CDR2 SASEGT. The CDR3 is 14 residues long. Trimming stripped 6 bases from V and 7 bases from J, with 16 bases between. As DNA, the CDR3 is TGTGCCAGCAGCTCCGGGGGACAGAGGAACATTCAGTACTTC. Translating it yields CASSSGGQRNIQYF.

The CDR3 region is CASSIPTGRAGANVLTF. The CDR3 DNA reads as TGTGCCAGTAGTATACCGACAGGGAGGGCTGGGGCCAACGTCCTGACTTTC. The chain links TRBV19 to TRBJ2-6; either TRBD1 or TRBD2 may fit D (7 bases each). Trimming removed 2 bases from V and 2 bases from J, with 13 bases in between. This CDR3 has 17 amino acids. Germline lookup yields CDR1 LNHDA and CDR2 SQIVND (reference sequence).